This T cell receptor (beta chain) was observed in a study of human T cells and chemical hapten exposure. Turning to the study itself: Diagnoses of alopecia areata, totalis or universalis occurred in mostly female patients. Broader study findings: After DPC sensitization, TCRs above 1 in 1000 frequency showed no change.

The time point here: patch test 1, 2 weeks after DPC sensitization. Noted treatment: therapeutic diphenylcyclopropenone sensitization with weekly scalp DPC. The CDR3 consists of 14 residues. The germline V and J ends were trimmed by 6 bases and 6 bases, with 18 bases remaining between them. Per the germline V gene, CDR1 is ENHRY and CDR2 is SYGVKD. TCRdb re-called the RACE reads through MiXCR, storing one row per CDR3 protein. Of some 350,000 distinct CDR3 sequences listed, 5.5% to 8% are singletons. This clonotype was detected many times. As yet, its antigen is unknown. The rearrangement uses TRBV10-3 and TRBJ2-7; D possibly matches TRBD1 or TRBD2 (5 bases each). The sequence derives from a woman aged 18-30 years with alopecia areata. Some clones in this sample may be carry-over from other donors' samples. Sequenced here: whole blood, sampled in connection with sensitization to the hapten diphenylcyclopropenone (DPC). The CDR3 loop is CAIRNAGAPPEQYF. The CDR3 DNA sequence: TGTGCCATCAGGAACGCCGGGGCCCCACCCGAGCAGTACTTC.